These T cell receptor beta chains were read from a single sample in a study of molecular identifiers for immune sequencing clone quantification. TCRdb ran MiXCR on the PCR reads and lists one entry per CDR3 protein. The table has about 500,000 distinct CDR3 sequences, roughly 26% seen once. The sequencing sample was made of naive CD8+ T cells from blood, with Jurkat cell RNA spiked in. Source of these receptors: a human donor in good health. Some libraries in this study had Jurkat cell RNA spiked in. Each CDR3 is given with its conserved first and last residue. D genes are given only for firm matches. The size field is filled for only some rows; it gives once, few, many or a size class.

d_call	clone_size	v_call	j_call	cdr3_aa	cdr3_nt
-	few	TRBV5-4	TRBJ2-5	CASSLDQPPETQYF	TGTGCCAGCAGCTTGGACCAGCCCCCAGAGACCCAGTACTTC
-	few	TRBV6-5	TRBJ2-3	CASSSGKGSPLDTQYF	TGTGCCAGCAGTTCCGGGAAGGGGTCACCCCTCGATACGCAGTATTTT
TRBD1	few	TRBV27	TRBJ2-7	CASSSGQGTPSSYEQYF	TGTGCCAGCAGTTCTGGACAGGGGACGCCTAGCTCCTACGAGCAGTACTTC
-	many	TRBV29-1	TRBJ1-1	CSAVVDEAFF	TGCAGCGCCGTCGTGGATGAAGCTTTCTTT
-	many	TRBV28	TRBJ2-7	CASRQPGRRTYEQYF	TGTGCCAGCAGGCAACCGGGGCGAAGGACCTACGAGCAGTACTTC
TRBD1	-	TRBV30	TRBJ1-5	CAWRMTGTSNQPQHF	TGTGCCTGGAGAATGACAGGGACTAGCAATCAGCCCCAGCATTTT
TRBD1	-	TRBV20-1	TRBJ1-1	CSASSGTVTFLEAFF	TGCAGTGCTAGCTCCGGGACAGTAACGTTTCTTGAAGCTTTCTTT
-	-	TRBV6-1	TRBJ2-7	CASVARSSYEQYF	TGTGCCAGCGTGGCGAGGAGCTCCTACGAGCAGTACTTC
-	many	TRBV6-2/TRBV6-3	TRBJ2-7	CASSYWGNEQYF	TGTGCCAGCAGTTACTGGGGGAACGAGCAGTACTTC
TRBD1	many	TRBV5-1	TRBJ2-7	CASSLSPGQGTYEQYF	TGCGCCAGCAGCTTGTCTCCGGGACAGGGGACCTACGAGCAGTACTTC
-	many	TRBV20-1	TRBJ2-7	CSASVVAATSSYEQYF	TGCAGTGCTAGTGTGGTAGCCGCCACAAGTTCCTACGAGCAGTACTTC
-	-	TRBV28	TRBJ2-3	CASRLLTPGRADTQYF	TGTGCCAGCAGGCTCCTGACTCCGGGACGGGCAGATACGCAGTATTTT
-	once	TRBV12-3/TRBV12-4	TRBJ2-7	CASSPSGAGGEQHF	TGTGCCAGCAGTCCCAGTGGGGCAGGTGGCGAGCAGCACTTC
-	-	TRBV6-5	TRBJ1-5	CASSPKWGNNQPQHF	TGTGCCAGCAGCCCGAAATGGGGAAACAATCAGCCCCAGCATTTT
-	-	TRBV28	TRBJ2-7	CASSPDCEQYF	TGTGCCAGCAGTCCCGACTGCGAGCAGTACTTC
-	many	TRBV5-1	TRBJ1-5	CASSLEVQPQHF	TGCGCCAGCAGCTTGGAGGTTCAGCCCCAGCATTTT
-	-	TRBV27	TRBJ2-7	CASSLSGANYEQYF	TGTGCCAGCAGTTTATCGGGGGCGAACTACGAGCAGTACTTC
-	-	TRBV7-9	TRBJ1-5	CASAGTFLQPQHF	TGTGCCAGCGCCGGGACATTCCTTCAGCCCCAGCATTTT
-	-	TRBV6-6	TRBJ2-7	CAGSGANEQYF	TGTGCCGGCAGTGGGGCAAACGAGCAGTACTTC
TRBD2	few	TRBV20-1	TRBJ2-3	CSARHSGGILSTDTQYF	TGCAGTGCTAGACATAGCGGGGGGATTTTGAGCACAGATACGCAGTATTTT
TRBD2	-	TRBV20-1	TRBJ2-7	CSTRDPLAVSYEQYF	TGCAGTACTAGAGATCCCCTAGCGGTCTCCTACGAGCAGTACTTC
-	many	TRBV28	TRBJ2-3	CASSFTGGGTDTQYF	TGTGCCAGCAGTTTTACCGGAGGGGGGACAGATACGCAGTATTTT
-	-	TRBV28	TRBJ1-6	CASDPVAERARFNRLHF	TGTGCCAGCGACCCAGTTGCGGAACGGGCTCGGTTCAACCGCCTCCACTTT
TRBD1	-	TRBV4-3	TRBJ2-5	CASSQQGVRETQYF	TGCGCCAGCAGTCAACAGGGGGTGCGAGAGACCCAGTACTTC
-	-	TRBV13	TRBJ1-3	CASSLRVSGNTIYF	TGTGCCAGCAGCTTAAGGGTGTCAGGAAACACCATATATTTT
-	-	TRBV9	TRBJ2-7	CASSSGFTSYEQYF	TGTGCCAGCAGCTCGGGTTTCACATCCTACGAGCAGTACTTC
-	many	TRBV5-8	TRBJ1-5	CASSELGQSRRPQHF	TGTGCCAGCAGCGAGTTAGGGCAATCACGGAGGCCCCAGCATTTT
-	many	TRBV4-1	TRBJ1-4	CASSQRQIATNEKLFF	TGCGCCAGCAGCCAACGACAGATTGCAACTAATGAAAAACTGTTTTTT